This entry lists 23 T cell receptor beta chains sequenced from one sample in a study of control samples from healthy donors and cancer patients. Profiled with immunoSEQ multiplex PCR; TCRdb holds only in-frame clones, not every one. The sample holds approximately 87,000 clones; roughly 93% are singletons and the top ten take roughly 1.3%. Source material: PBMCs. The receptor set was obtained from a woman aged 40-49 years with lung cancer.

V usage is TRBV28 and J usage is TRBJ1-3; D remains unclear. The CDR3 is 10 amino acids. V lost 6 bases and J 4 bases, leaving 1 base between the germline ends. Germline values: CDR1 MDHEN, CDR2 SYDVKM. Here the CDR3 DNA reads TGTGCCAGCAGAGGAAACACCATATATTTT. The encoded protein is CASRGNTIYF.

The J gene is TRBJ2-1, the V gene TRBV29-1; 9 bases match TRBD2. V was clipped by 4 bases and J by 8 bases; unmatched bases: 15. The germline CDR1 and CDR2 sequences are SQVTM and ANQGSEA. The CDR3 runs 16 residues. The CDR3 nucleotides are TGCAGCGTTGCCCTGCCCTTAGCGGGGGATGGGGATGAGCAGTTCTTC. It encodes CSVALPLAGDGDEQFF.

The chain links TRBV9 to TRBJ1-2; D unclear. CDR3 size: 14 residues. V was pared by 0 bases and J by 6 bases, with 12 bases between. Germline CDR1 SGDLS, CDR2 YYNGEE. CDR3 sequence: CASSVAPKGDGYTF. CDR3 nucleotide sequence: TGTGCCAGCAGCGTAGCTCCCAAAGGCGATGGCTACACCTTC.

V and J are TRBV6-5 and TRBJ1-1; the D is unclear. The germline V and J ends were trimmed by 2 bases and 5 bases, with 12 bases remaining between them. The CDR3 runs to 14 residues. CDR1 is MNHEY, CDR2 SVGAGI, per germline. The CDR3 region is CASSYQVRRTEAFF. CDR3 in DNA: TGTGCCAGCAGTTACCAAGTAAGACGAACTGAAGCTTTCTTT.

V and J are TRBV7-2 and TRBJ1-2, with D possibly TRBD1 on 6 matching bases. Deletions cut 6 bases from V and 8 bases from J, with 16 bases between. Looked up from germline, CDR1 is SGHTA and CDR2 is FQGNSA. The CDR3 contains 13 residues. For the CDR3, the DNA is TGTGCCAGCAGTCAGCAGGGGAATCGGGGCTACACCTTC. This codes for CASSQQGNRGYTF.

This chain links TRBV15 with TRBJ2-5; TRBD2 is a possible D gene (7 bases). Germline V gene data show CDR1 as LNHNV and CDR2 as YYDKDF (reference sequence). The CDR3 spans 18 residues. Trimming took 0 bases from V and 3 from J, leaving 20 bases between them. CDR3: CATSRDFRRAGAEETQYF. The CDR3 DNA is TGTGCCACCAGCAGAGATTTTAGGAGGGCGGGGGCGGAAGAGACCCAGTACTTC.

The rearrangement uses TRBV7-6 and TRBJ1-5; 7 bases fit TRBD1. J was trimmed by 3 bases and V by 1 base; bases with no gene match: 6. Germline CDR1 reads SGHVS; CDR2 reads FNYEAQ. The CDR3 consists of 16 residues. The CDR3 DNA follows: TGTGCCAGCAGCTTAGGACAGGGCCTTTCCAATCAGCCCCAGCATTTT. It codes for CASSLGQGLSNQPQHF.

The rearrangement uses TRBV7-2 and TRBJ2-7; tentative D call: TRBD1 (6 bases). This CDR3 is 14 amino acids long. CDR1 is SGHTA, CDR2 FQGNSA, per germline. V was pared by 5 bases and J by 2 bases, with 13 bases between. DNA of the CDR3: TGTGCCAGCAGCCAAAGCAGGGGACCCTACGAGCAGTACTTC. It is translated as CASSQSRGPYEQYF.

The chain has TRBV6-2 or TRBV6-3 and TRBJ1-5, with D unclear. This CDR3 is built from 15 residues. Trimming stripped 7 bases from V and 5 bases from J, with 18 bases between. In germline, CDR1 is MNHEY, CDR2 SVGEGT. The CDR3 loop reads CASTPLPLLDQPQHF. DNA of the CDR3: TGTGCCAGCACCCCCCTCCCCCTTTTAGATCAGCCCCAGCATTTT.

This clone was recorded only once. This rearrangement joins TRBV19 to TRBJ2-7, with D perhaps being TRBD1 or TRBD2 (5 bases each). Trimming cost V 3 bases and J 2 bases, with 20 bases left between them. The CDR3 covers 17 residues. Germline V gene data show CDR1 as LNHDA and CDR2 as SQIVND (reference sequence). The CDR3 reads CASSIASSDTSTYEQYF. The CDR3 coding sequence is TGTGCCAGTAGTATTGCGAGTTCGGACACTAGTACCTACGAGCAGTACTTC.

Here the CDR3 DNA reads TGTGCCAGCAGTTATACAGGGACGGTGACTGAAGCTTTCTTT. Residues: CASSYTGTVTEAFF. V usage is TRBV28 and J usage is TRBJ1-1; tentative D call: TRBD1 (6 bases). This CDR3 is 14 amino acids long. V was cut by 4 bases and J by 5 bases, with 14 bases left in between. Germline lookup yields CDR1 MDHEN and CDR2 SYDVKM.

This sequence joins TRBV10-3 and TRBJ1-1; possible D gene TRBD1, 5 bases. V gave up 7 bases and J gave up 0 bases, with 15 bases separating them. Germline-derived CDR1 and CDR2 are ENHRY and SYGVKD. The CDR3 is made up of 15 amino acids. DNA for the CDR3: TGTGCCATCACTCCTGGGCGGACAATGAACACTGAAGCTTTCTTT. It codes for CAITPGRTMNTEAFF.

The V gene is TRBV28, the J gene TRBJ1-5, with 12 bases matching TRBD1. With 6 bases clipped from V and 7 bases from J, the junction kept 10 bases outside the gene matches. The CDR3 runs 16 residues. Germline assignment: CDR1 MDHEN and CDR2 SYDVKM. The CDR3 is CASSFRDRGQGQPQHF. CDR3 nucleotides: TGTGCCAGCAGCTTCCGGGACAGGGGGCAGGGACAGCCCCAGCATTTT. Full variable domain (outside the CDR3, taken from reference TRBV28 and TRBJ1-5): DVKVTQSSRYLVKRTGEKVFLECVQDMDHENMFWYRQDPGLGLRLIYFSYDVKMKEKGDIPEGYSVSREKKERFSLILESASTNQTSMYLCASSFRDRGQGQPQHFGDGTRLSIL.

This chain connects TRBV6-1 to TRBJ1-1, with D possibly TRBD1 on 6 matching bases. The CDR3 is 18 residues long. Germline V gene data show CDR1 as MNHNS and CDR2 as SASEGT. V was pared by 0 bases and J by 4 bases, with 21 bases between. CDR3 residues: CASSEAYWARQGSTEAFF. In nucleotides, the CDR3 is TGTGCCAGCAGTGAAGCGTATTGGGCCCGGCAGGGGAGCACTGAAGCTTTCTTT.

As DNA, the CDR3 is TGTGCCTGGAGTATTGGGCCAACAACTAATGAAAAACTGTTTTTT. Its protein product is CAWSIGPTTNEKLFF. The rearrangement joins TRBV30 to TRBJ1-4; D is ambiguous. CDR3 length: 15 residues. V was clipped by 2 bases and J by 0 bases, with 10 bases between them. The germline CDR1 and CDR2 sequences are GTSNPN and SVGIG (reference sequence).

The chain is built from TRBV28 and TRBJ1-1, with a possible D match to TRBD1 (5 bases). V was shortened by 7 bases and J by 0 bases, with 21 bases between the two germline ends. The CDR3 loop spans 17 amino acids. Germline values: CDR1 MDHEN, CDR2 SYDVKM. CDR3 sequence: CASTSLIWGPLNTEAFF. CDR3 sequence (DNA): TGTGCCAGCACGTCGTTGATCTGGGGCCCCTTGAACACTGAAGCTTTCTTT.

The chain is built from TRBV3-1 (or the pseudogene TRBV3-2) and TRBJ2-4; the D is unclear. CDR1 and CDR2 (germline): LGHDT, YNNKEL (reference sequence). CDR3 length: 14 amino acids. The germline V and J ends were trimmed by 0 bases and 5 bases, with 8 bases remaining between them. CDR3 in DNA: TGTGCCAGCAGCCAAGAGGCGACGGAAAACATTCAGTACTTC. Encoded protein: CASSQEATENIQYF.

The chain couples TRBV29-1 to TRBJ1-2, with D hard to call. From germline, CDR1 is SQVTM and CDR2 ANQGSEA. The CDR3 contains 10 residues. V was shortened by 4 bases and J by 7 bases, with 7 bases between the two germline ends. CDR3 sequence (DNA): TGCAGCGTTGGGGTTAGTGGCTACACCTTC. Protein product: CSVGVSGYTF.

This clone appeared a few times. The chain couples TRBV3-1 (or the pseudogene TRBV3-2) to TRBJ2-2; TRBD1 or TRBD2 may be the D gene (5 bases each). The CDR3 loop spans 15 amino acids. Germline CDR1 reads LGHDT; CDR2 reads YNNKEL (reference sequence). The germline V and J ends were trimmed by 4 bases and 0 bases, with 9 bases remaining between them. The CDR3 reads CASSPRDANTGELFF. The CDR3 DNA follows: TGTGCCAGCAGCCCCAGGGACGCGAACACCGGGGAGCTGTTTTTT.

The V gene is TRBV27, the J gene TRBJ2-3, with 9 bases aligning to TRBD1. The CDR3 loop spans 16 amino acids. Germline V CDR1 and CDR2: MNHEY, SMNVEV (reference sequence). Germline trimming cut 7 bases from V and 6 bases from J; bases unmatched to any gene: 14. CDR3 region: CASTSTGTGIVDTQYF. DNA for the CDR3: TGTGCCAGCACCTCTACCGGGACAGGGATCGTGGATACGCAGTATTTT.

The J gene is TRBJ2-7, the V gene TRBV29-1, with D perhaps TRBD2 (7 bases). This CDR3 is 13 amino acids long. The germline V gene encodes CDR1 SQVTM and CDR2 ANQGSEA. V lost 4 bases to trimming and J lost 5 bases, with 15 bases between them. The CDR3 region is CSVGLLGGHEQYF. The CDR3 bases are TGCAGCGTTGGACTCTTGGGGGGGCACGAGCAGTACTTC.

The gene calls are TRBV18 and TRBJ2-7; D unclear. Germline assignment: CDR1 KGHSH and CDR2 LQKENI. The CDR3 spans 14 residues. V was shortened by 2 bases and J by 0 bases, with 8 bases between the two germline ends. CDR3 DNA sequence: TGTGCCAGCTCACCAGAGTACAGCTCCTACGAGCAGTACTTC. It specifies CASSPEYSSYEQYF.

The V call is TRBV5-6, the J call TRBJ2-7; no clear D. The ends were cut back, 4 bases at V and 6 bases at J, with 17 bases in the middle. The CDR3 runs to 14 residues. Germline assignment: CDR1 SGHDT and CDR2 YYEEEE. The CDR3 nucleotides read TGTGCCAGCAGCCGAAAGCAGGAGTCGGTCGAGCAGTACTTC. Translated, it gives CASSRKQESVEQYF.